What follows are 25 T cell receptor beta chains derived from one specimen sequenced in a study of cytomegalovirus exposure and HLA in healthy donors. Vbeta (60) and Jbeta (13) primers were used in the PCR. Some clones are missing from TCRdb's copy, which holds only in-frame ones; the method was immunoSEQ multiplex PCR. The repertoire holds about 150,000 clones, under 70% seen once, with 8.5% to 12% in the top ten. Sequences were obtained from PBMCs. The receptors here all came from a man between 25 and 39 years old in good health and CMV-seropositive.

The chain uses TRBV5-8 and TRBJ2-7, with D possibly TRBD2 on 6 matching bases. V was cut by 2 bases and J by 4 bases, with 13 bases left in between. Germline V gene data show CDR1 as SGHTS and CDR2 as YDEGEE. The CDR3 covers 14 residues. The DNA for the CDR3 is TGTGCCAGCAGCTTCGGACGAGGGACTTACGAGCAGTACTTC. Residues: CASSFGRGTYEQYF.

The rearrangement links TRBV7-9 to TRBJ2-7, with D unresolved. The CDR3 extends over 13 amino acids. Germline V CDR1 and CDR2: SEHNR, FQNEAQ (reference sequence). The V and J ends lost 5 bases and 3 bases respectively, with 11 bases between them. The CDR3 sequence: CASSPVAYYEQYF. The DNA for the CDR3 is TGTGCCAGCAGCCCTGTTGCGTACTACGAGCAGTACTTC.

The genes are TRBV19 and TRBJ2-5; TRBD1 matches 9 bases. V was pared by 4 bases and J by 5 bases, with 2 bases of the junction left unmatched. CDR1 is LNHDA, CDR2 SQIVND, per germline (reference sequence). The CDR3 is 13 residues long. DNA of the CDR3: TGTGCCAGTAGTAGCGGACAGGGGGAGACCCAGTACTTC. It translates to CASSSGQGETQYF.

This clone was found a few times. The rearrangement uses TRBV28 and TRBJ2-5, with a weak D call TRBD2 (6 bases). V dropped 8 bases and J dropped 6 bases, with 16 bases sitting between them. The germline gives CDR1 MDHEN, CDR2 SYDVKM. The CDR3 has 13 amino acids. Here the CDR3 reads CASWGVGFQTQYF. The CDR3 DNA reads as TGTGCCAGCTGGGGGGTTGGGTTTCAGACCCAGTACTTC.

CDR3: CSVVLRTEAFF. The CDR3 DNA reads TGCAGCGTTGTGTTGAGGACTGAAGCTTTCTTT. The V gene is TRBV29-1, the J gene TRBJ1-1; D not resolved. This CDR3 has 11 amino acids. CDR1 SQVTM and CDR2 ANQGSEA come from the germline V gene. Deletions cut 4 bases from V and 5 bases from J, with 8 bases between.

The J gene is TRBJ2-1, the V gene TRBV28; 12 bases match TRBD2. Germline V gene lookup returns CDR1 MDHEN and CDR2 SYDVKM. The V segment lost 4 bases and the J segment 3 bases; nucleotides outside the gene matches: 13. This CDR3 region has 19 residues. The CDR3 DNA follows: TGTGCCAGCAGTTCGCGTCTAGCGGGAGGGCCAACCAACTACAATGAGCAGTTCTTC. Translation: CASSSRLAGGPTNYNEQFF.

The chain joins TRBV4-2 to TRBJ2-1; D is ambiguous. The V and J ends lost 2 bases and 7 bases respectively, with 12 bases between them. The CDR3 totals 14 residues. The germline V gene encodes CDR1 LGHNA and CDR2 YNFKEQ. CDR3 in DNA: TGTGCCAGCAGCCAACCGCTCGCTGAGAATGAGCAGTTCTTC. This gives the protein CASSQPLAENEQFF.

The genes are TRBV18 and TRBJ1-5, with 7 bases identical to TRBD1. The germline V gene has CDR1 KGHSH and CDR2 LQKENI. Trimming took 6 bases from V and 3 from J; bases not matched to a gene: 8. The CDR3 is 15 amino acids. The CDR3 coding sequence is TGTGCCAGCTCCGAGACAGGGATGAACAATCAGCCCCAGCATTTT. It is translated as CASSETGMNNQPQHF.

The gene calls are TRBV9 and TRBJ2-3, with 12 bases aligning to TRBD1. V shed 2 bases, J shed 3 bases, and the junction held 4 bases outside the gene matches. The CDR3 extends over 16 amino acids. From germline, CDR1 is SGDLS and CDR2 YYNGEE. CDR3 nucleotide sequence: TGTGCCAGCAGCGTCGGGACAGGGGGCCTGACAGATACGCAGTATTTT. Protein: CASSVGTGGLTDTQYF. Drawing the rest from reference TRBV9 and TRBJ2-3, the complete variable domain is DSGVTQTPKHLITATGQRVTLRCSPRSGDLSVYWYQQSLDQGLQFLIQYYNGEERAKGNILERFSAQQFPDLHSELNLSSLELGDSALYFCASSVGTGGLTDTQYFGPGTRLTVL.

This clone was seen a handful of times. This chain joins TRBV28 and TRBJ1-4; 12 bases align to TRBD1. V gave up 6 bases and J gave up 7 bases; unmatched junction bases: 6. The CDR3 runs 15 residues. Germline CDR1 reads MDHEN; CDR2 reads SYDVKM. CDR3 amino acids: CASRHGTGGFEKLFF. The CDR3, as DNA: TGTGCCAGCAGACATGGGACAGGGGGCTTTGAAAAACTGTTTTTT. The entire variable domain, with the rest obtained from reference TRBV28 and TRBJ1-4, is as follows: DVKVTQSSRYLVKRTGEKVFLECVQDMDHENMFWYRQDPGLGLRLIYFSYDVKMKEKGDIPEGYSVSREKKERFSLILESASTNQTSMYLCASRHGTGGFEKLFFGSGTQLSVL.

The chain joins TRBV27 to TRBJ2-2; 9 positions agree with TRBD2. CDR3 size: 14 residues. Unmatched junction bases numbered 5, after V lost 6 bases and J lost 6 bases. Germline lookup yields CDR1 MNHEY and CDR2 SMNVEV (reference sequence). DNA for the CDR3: TGTGCCAGCAGAGTTAGCGGGAGCGCCGGGGAGCTGTTTTTT. This translates into CASRVSGSAGELFF.

The V call is TRBV30, the J call TRBJ2-5, with a possible D match to TRBD2 (6 bases). The CDR3 covers 12 residues. CDR1 is GTSNPN and CDR2 is SVGIG in the germline V gene (reference sequence). The V end lost 5 bases, the J end lost 7 bases, and 14 bases lay between the germline ends. The CDR3 sequence is CAWGLGRGTQYF. CDR3 bases: TGTGCCTGGGGTCTAGGGCGGGGGACCCAGTACTTC.

The V and J genes are TRBV19 and TRBJ1-5, with TRBD1 matching 10 bases. The junction had 3 bases not matched to a gene; V was cut back by 5 bases and J by 2 bases. The CDR3 runs to 15 residues. Germline V gives CDR1 LNHDA, CDR2 SQIVND (reference sequence). The CDR3 DNA is TGTGCCAGTAGTCCCGGGACAGGGGGCAATCAGCCCCAGCATTTT. Its protein is CASSPGTGGNQPQHF. Filled out from reference TRBV19 and TRBJ1-5, the complete variable domain reads DGGITQSPKYLFRKEGQNVTLSCEQNLNHDAMYWYRQDPGQGLRLIYYSQIVNDFQKGDIAEGYSVSREKKESFPLTVTSAQKNPTAFYLCASSPGTGGNQPQHFGDGTRLSIL.

The rearrangement links TRBV5-1 to TRBJ1-2; TRBD1 is a possible D gene (5 bases). The V end was cut by 6 bases, the J end by 7 bases, with 16 bases between. Germline V gene sequence: CDR1 SGHRS, CDR2 YFSETQ. CDR3 length equals 13 residues. In nucleotides, the CDR3 is TGCGCCAGCACATCAGGCGGGGGGACTGGCTACACCTTC. Residues: CASTSGGGTGYTF.

In its sample, this clone was seen a few times. The rearrangement links TRBV28 to TRBJ2-1, with 7 bases fitting TRBD1. V was clipped by 2 bases and J by 6 bases; unmatched bases: 7. The CDR3 has 15 residues. In germline, CDR1 is MDHEN, CDR2 SYDVKM. The CDR3 DNA follows: TGTGCCAGCAGTTTAGTACAGGGGTTTTCCAATGAGCAGTTCTTC. Translating gives CASSLVQGFSNEQFF.

The chain uses TRBV6-5 and TRBJ2-3; 8 bases are a match to TRBD1. Germline CDR1 reads MNHEY; CDR2 reads SVGAGI. V was pared by 6 bases and J by 1 base, with 3 bases of the junction left unmatched. The CDR3 contains 14 residues. This chain's CDR3 is CASRSTGGTDTQYF. CDR3 coding DNA: TGTGCCAGCAGATCGACAGGGGGCACAGATACGCAGTATTTT.

The J gene is TRBJ2-7, the V gene TRBV6-5, with a weak D call TRBD1 (5 bases). CDR1 is MNHEY, CDR2 SVGAGI, per germline. V was pared by 0 bases and J by 3 bases, with 9 bases between. CDR3 length equals 14 residues. The CDR3 reads CASSYSGRDYEQYF. As DNA, the CDR3 is TGTGCCAGCAGTTACTCGGGCAGGGACTACGAGCAGTACTTC.

This clone was detected a few times. The V and J genes are TRBV7-6 and TRBJ2-5; 12 bases are a match to TRBD2. Germline V lookup: CDR1 SGHVS, CDR2 FNYEAQ. This CDR3 contains 20 residues. J gave up 1 base and V 1 base, and 13 bases lay outside the gene matches. The CDR3 spells CASSLDTPGLAGGSQETQYF. In nucleotides, the CDR3 is TGTGCCAGCAGCTTAGATACTCCAGGTCTAGCGGGAGGGAGCCAAGAGACCCAGTACTTC.

This clone was seen more than once but under ten times. The chain recombines TRBV6-6 with TRBJ2-7; D gene unclear. The CDR3 is made up of 12 amino acids. Trimming shortened V by 4 bases and J by 4 bases, and 8 bases separated the two germline ends. Looked up from germline, CDR1 is MNHNY and CDR2 is SVGAGI (reference sequence). CDR3 bases: TGTGCCAGCAGTTCTTACTCGTACGAGCAGTACTTC. Translating it yields CASSSYSYEQYF.

CDR3 sequence: CASSPIVAAGELFF. The CDR3 DNA reads TGTGCCAGTAGCCCGATAGTCGCGGCCGGGGAGCTGTTTTTT. The chain recombines TRBV19 with TRBJ2-2; D ambiguous. V dropped 6 bases and J dropped 6 bases, with 14 bases sitting between them. Germline loops: CDR1 LNHDA, CDR2 SQIVND (reference sequence). This CDR3 contains 14 residues. Looking up the rest from reference TRBV19 and TRBJ2-2 gives the full variable domain: DGGITQSPKYLFRKEGQNVTLSCEQNLNHDAMYWYRQDPGQGLRLIYYSQIVNDFQKGDIAEGYSVSREKKESFPLTVTSAQKNPTAFYLCASSPIVAAGELFFGEGSRLTVL.

CDR3 DNA sequence: TGTGCCTGGAGTGTCGGGGTTAGCGGCTCCTACGAGCAGTACTTC. Its translation: CAWSVGVSGSYEQYF. The V gene is TRBV30, the J gene TRBJ2-7, with TRBD2 as a possible D gene (6 bases). Germline assignment: CDR1 GTSNPN and CDR2 SVGIG (reference sequence). There are 15 residues in the CDR3. V gave up 0 bases and J gave up 0 bases, with 12 bases separating them.

V is TRBV7-2 and J is TRBJ2-3, with D hard to call. V lost 5 bases to trimming and J lost 2 bases, with 5 bases between them. Germline loops: CDR1 SGHTA, CDR2 FQGNSA. The CDR3 extends over 12 amino acids. CDR3 DNA: TGTGCCAGCAGCATCTACACAGATACGCAGTATTTT. It encodes CASSIYTDTQYF.

In its sample, this clone was seen a few times. A read error may account for a junction end that differs from germline. CDR3 nucleotides: TGCAGTGCTAGATGGGCAGAGTCCCAGTACTTC. This sequence encodes CSARWAESQYF. The genes are TRBV20-1 and TRBJ2-5, with unresolved D. The CDR3 sequence is 11 residues long. Germline CDR1 is DFQATT and CDR2 is SNEGSKA (reference sequence).

J is TRBJ1-1 and V is TRBV4-1, with a tentative D call TRBD1 (5 bases). The CDR3 spans 15 residues. Trimming took off 4 bases at V and 1 base at J, with 13 bases between the two ends. Germline V lookup: CDR1 MGHRA, CDR2 YSYEKL. The CDR3 nucleotides read TGCGCCAGCAGCCCGTTCATGGGGGGGAACACTGAAGCTTTCTTT. Translating it yields CASSPFMGGNTEAFF.

The chain employs TRBV18 and TRBJ2-5, with D maybe TRBD1 (5 bases). The CDR3 totals 16 residues. CDR1 is KGHSH, CDR2 LQKENI, per germline. The ends were cut back, 3 bases at V and 2 bases at J, with 16 bases in the middle. CDR3 in amino acids: CASSPYAPPGQETQYF. The CDR3 nucleotides are TGTGCCAGCTCACCCTACGCCCCCCCAGGGCAAGAGACCCAGTACTTC.